The 8 T cell receptor beta chains below were found in one sample sequenced in a study of control samples from healthy donors and cancer patients. Profiling relied on immunoSEQ multiplex PCR, and the TCRdb table lists in-frame clones only, not all of them. The table lists 98,000 or so clones, 82% of them singletons. The sequencing sample was made of blood. All receptors derive from a man between 60 and 70 years old in good health.

The V and J genes are TRBV6-6 and TRBJ2-1; either TRBD1 or TRBD2 may fit D (5 bases each). CDR3 size: 14 residues. The V gene's germline CDR1 is MNHNY and CDR2 SVGAGI (reference sequence). The V and J ends lost 6 bases and 1 base respectively, with 10 bases between them. The CDR3: CASRMGESYNEQFF. The CDR3 DNA reads as TGTGCCAGCAGAATGGGGGAATCCTACAATGAGCAGTTCTTC.

V gene TRBV6-5 combines with J gene TRBJ2-1; D might be TRBD1 or TRBD2, each matching 7 bases. Per the germline V gene, CDR1 is MNHEY and CDR2 is SVGAGI. There are 14 residues in the CDR3. Between the trimmed V and J ends, which lost 4 bases and 6 bases, there was a span of 13 bases. CDR3 DNA: TGTGCCAGCAGTTCAGGGGGGGTAGGCAATGAGCAGTTCTTC. It encodes CASSSGGVGNEQFF.

This clone was seen a few times. The chain has TRBV7-9 and TRBJ2-5, with a possible D match to TRBD1 (5 bases). The V end was cut by 6 bases, the J end by 5 bases, with 16 bases between. This CDR3 has 14 amino acids. Germline V lookup: CDR1 SEHNR, CDR2 FQNEAQ (reference sequence). CDR3 in DNA: TGTGCCAGCAGTCCCCCCCCAGGGATGGAGACCCAGTACTTC. Protein product: CASSPPPGMETQYF.

V gene TRBV5-6 combines with J gene TRBJ2-5, with 9 nucleotides matching TRBD1. CDR3 size: 17 residues. Unmatched junction bases numbered 14, after V lost 3 bases and J lost 5 bases. Germline V gene sequence: CDR1 SGHDT, CDR2 YYEEEE. CDR3 amino acids: CASSYGVNRGRRETQYF. CDR3 sequence (DNA): TGTGCCAGCAGCTACGGGGTGAACAGGGGGCGGCGGGAGACCCAGTACTTC.

The chain is built from TRBV28 and TRBJ2-6; D call uncertain. The CDR3 consists of 15 residues. V lost 2 bases and J lost 0, with 5 bases in between. Germline-derived CDR1 and CDR2 are MDHEN and SYDVKM. CDR3 loop: CASSLGPSGANVLTF. The CDR3 coding sequence is TGTGCCAGCAGTTTAGGACCCTCTGGGGCCAACGTCCTGACTTTC.

This chain links TRBV19 with TRBJ2-5; D gene unclear. This CDR3 is 12 amino acids long. Trimming took off 2 bases at V and 2 bases at J, with 3 bases between the two ends. CDR1 and CDR2 (germline): LNHDA, SQIVND (reference sequence). The CDR3 sequence: CASSIPQETQYF. The CDR3 nucleotides read TGTGCCAGTAGTATACCGCAAGAGACCCAGTACTTC. Full variable domain (outside the CDR3, taken from reference TRBV19 and TRBJ2-5): DGGITQSPKYLFRKEGQNVTLSCEQNLNHDAMYWYRQDPGQGLRLIYYSQIVNDFQKGDIAEGYSVSREKKESFPLTVTSAQKNPTAFYLCASSIPQETQYFGPGTRLLVL.

The chain combines TRBV7-3 with TRBJ2-3, with D maybe TRBD2 (6 bases). The germline V gene encodes CDR1 SGHTA and CDR2 FQGTGA. The CDR3 extends over 14 amino acids. The V end lost 3 bases, the J end lost 4 bases, and 11 bases lay between the germline ends. CDR3 sequence (DNA): TGTGCCAGCAGCTTGGGGGGAAATGCAGATACGCAGTATTTT. It translates to CASSLGGNADTQYF.

The chain links TRBV2 to TRBJ1-2; possibly TRBD1 for D (6 bases). Per the germline V gene, CDR1 is SNHLY and CDR2 is FYNNEI. This CDR3 contains 15 residues. Trimming took 6 bases from V and 2 from J, leaving 16 bases between them. The CDR3 coding sequence is TGTGCCAGCAGCTACACCACGGACAGAAACTATGGCTACACCTTC. It codes for CASSYTTDRNYGYTF.